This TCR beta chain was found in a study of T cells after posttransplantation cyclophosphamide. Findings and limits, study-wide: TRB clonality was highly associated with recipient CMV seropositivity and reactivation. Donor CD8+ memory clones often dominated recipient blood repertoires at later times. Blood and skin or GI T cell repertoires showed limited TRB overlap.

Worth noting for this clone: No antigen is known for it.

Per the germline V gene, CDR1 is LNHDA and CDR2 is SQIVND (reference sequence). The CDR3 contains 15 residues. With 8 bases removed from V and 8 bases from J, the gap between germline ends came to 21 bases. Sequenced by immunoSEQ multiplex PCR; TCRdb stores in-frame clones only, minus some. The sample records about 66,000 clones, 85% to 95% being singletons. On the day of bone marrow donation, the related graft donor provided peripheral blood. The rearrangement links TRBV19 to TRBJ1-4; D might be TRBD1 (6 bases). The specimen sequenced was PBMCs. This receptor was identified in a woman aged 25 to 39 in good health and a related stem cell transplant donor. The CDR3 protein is CASGGRASFREKLFF. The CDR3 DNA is TGTGCCAGTGGGGGCCGGGCCTCGTTTCGGGAAAAACTGTTTTTT.